Listed here are 29 T cell receptor beta chains from one sample, sequenced in a study of blood T cell repertoires in COVID-19 (dated by TCRdb to about 2020). The library was prepared using the immunoSEQ multiplex PCR assay. TCRdb provides this immuneACCESS table in a form limited to in-frame rearrangements. Some clones are lacking; in checked studies, under half of them reflect an unresolved V gene, and why the rest are absent is not known. The sample table records some 150,000 clones; about 90% of these occur just once. The leading ten clones occupy roughly 1.4% of the sample. Sample: peripheral blood. All receptors come from a woman aged 60-75 years with acute or convalescent COVID-19.

The V call is TRBV28, the J call TRBJ2-7; the D gene is possibly TRBD2 (6 bases). The CDR3 has 13 amino acids. Per germline, CDR1 MDHEN and CDR2 SYDVKM. V gave up 7 bases and J gave up 3 bases, with 13 bases separating them. DNA for the CDR3: TGTGCCAGCATTTCCCCGGGGGACTACGAGCAGTACTTC. Protein sequence: CASISPGDYEQYF.

The chain uses TRBV5-4 and TRBJ2-3; perhaps TRBD1 as D (6 bases). The CDR3 consists of 15 residues. The V end was cut by 2 bases, the J end by 2 bases, with 12 bases between. The germline V gene has CDR1 SGHNT and CDR2 YYREEE (reference sequence). CDR3 loop: CASSFDRRYTDTQYF. The CDR3 coding sequence is TGTGCCAGCAGCTTTGACAGGAGATACACAGATACGCAGTATTTT.

In this sample, this clone turned up a few times. The chain recombines TRBV7-3 with TRBJ2-3; 8 positions match TRBD2. CDR3 length: 15 residues. Germline lookup yields CDR1 SGHTA and CDR2 FQGTGA. The V and J ends lost 3 bases and 2 bases, in that order; junction bases with no gene match: 4. The CDR3 here is CASSFQLAATDTQYF. CDR3 bases: TGTGCCAGCAGCTTTCAACTAGCGGCCACAGATACGCAGTATTTT.

The chain employs TRBV19 and TRBJ1-4; D not certain. Germline assignment: CDR1 LNHDA and CDR2 SQIVND (reference sequence). CDR3 length: 14 amino acids. Trimming shortened V by 3 bases and J by 1 base, and 6 bases separated the two germline ends. DNA of the CDR3: TGTGCCAGTAGTATCGAACAAACTAATGAAAAACTGTTTTTT. Encoded protein: CASSIEQTNEKLFF.

This chain joins TRBV18 and TRBJ2-5; unclear D gene. Germline lookup yields CDR1 KGHSH and CDR2 LQKENI. V lost 0 bases and J lost 2, with 10 bases in between. This CDR3 is built from 15 residues. The CDR3 DNA follows: TGTGCCAGCTCACCACCGGCAGGCGCACAAGAGACCCAGTACTTC. The encoded protein is CASSPPAGAQETQYF.

The chain couples TRBV6-5 to TRBJ1-3, with a weak D call TRBD1 (5 bases). The CDR3 runs 14 residues. Germline CDR1 reads MNHEY; CDR2 reads SVGAGI. Trimming shortened V by 6 bases and J by 2 bases, and 11 bases separated the two germline ends. The CDR3 reads CASRGLLAGNTIYF. In nucleotides, the CDR3 is TGTGCCAGCAGGGGGCTTCTAGCTGGAAACACCATATATTTT.

This rearrangement joins TRBV7-9 to TRBJ1-6; TRBD1 matches at 8 bases. There are 16 residues in the CDR3. Germline CDR1 is SEHNR and CDR2 is FQNEAQ (reference sequence). V was clipped by 4 bases and J by 9 bases; unmatched bases: 11. CDR3 region: CASSSDRAGLGSPLHF. As DNA, the CDR3 is TGTGCCAGCAGCTCGGACAGGGCGGGACTCGGTTCACCCCTCCACTTT.

V usage is TRBV9 and J usage is TRBJ2-7; 7 bases are shared with TRBD1. Germline CDR1 is SGDLS and CDR2 is YYNGEE. The J segment lost 1 base and the V segment lost 3 bases, leaving 4 bases of the junction unmatched. This CDR3 comprises 14 residues. The CDR3 sequence is CASSGGRGSYEQYF. The CDR3 DNA reads as TGTGCCAGCAGCGGGGGCAGGGGGTCCTACGAGCAGTACTTC. Complete variable domain (other parts from reference TRBV9 and TRBJ2-7): DSGVTQTPKHLITATGQRVTLRCSPRSGDLSVYWYQQSLDQGLQFLIQYYNGEERAKGNILERFSAQQFPDLHSELNLSSLELGDSALYFCASSGGRGSYEQYFGPGTRLTVT.

This clone was recorded a few times. The chain employs TRBV18 and TRBJ2-1; tentative D call: TRBD2 (7 bases). The CDR3 contains 15 residues. Germline V gene lookup returns CDR1 KGHSH and CDR2 LQKENI. Trimming removed 5 bases from V and 10 bases from J, with 21 bases in between. The CDR3 DNA reads TGTGCCAGCTCATTGGGGGCGGGAGCGGAGCCGGAGCAGTTCTTC. Its protein product is CASSLGAGAEPEQFF.

This clone was observed a few times. The rearrangement links TRBV5-1 to TRBJ1-6; 9 bases agree with TRBD1. The CDR3 length is 16 residues. CDR1 and CDR2 (germline): SGHRS, YFSETQ. The ends lost 1 base at V and 9 bases at J; junction bases unmatched: 8. The chain's CDR3 is CASSLNPGTGTSPLHF. The CDR3 coding sequence is TGCGCCAGCAGCTTGAACCCCGGGACAGGGACTTCACCCCTCCACTTT.

The chain links TRBV6-5 to TRBJ2-7; 9 positions agree with TRBD2. CDR1 and CDR2 from the germline V gene are MNHEY and SVGAGI. The CDR3 runs 15 residues. The V segment lost 0 bases and the J segment 4 bases; nucleotides outside the gene matches: 4. CDR3: CASSYSRLAGYEQYF. The CDR3 DNA sequence: TGTGCCAGCAGTTACTCGAGGCTAGCGGGGTACGAGCAGTACTTC.

This sequence joins TRBV15 and TRBJ1-2; tentatively, D is TRBD1 (6 bases). Trimming cost V 3 bases and J 6 bases, with 17 bases left between them. The CDR3 runs 15 residues. Germline loops: CDR1 LNHNV, CDR2 YYDKDF (reference sequence). The CDR3 loop is CATSRDRVRTDGYTF. In DNA form, the CDR3 reads TGTGCCACCAGCAGGGACAGAGTAAGGACGGATGGCTACACCTTC.

The chain joins TRBV7-9 to TRBJ2-5; 8 nucleotides line up with TRBD1. V dropped 4 bases and J dropped 5; count of bases not matched to a gene: 9. The CDR3 covers 15 residues. Germline CDR1 is SEHNR and CDR2 is FQNEAQ (reference sequence). CDR3 DNA: TGTGCCAGCAGCTCTAGGACAGGGTTGACGGAGACCCAGTACTTC. It is translated as CASSSRTGLTETQYF.

This clone was detected once. The chain employs TRBV24-1 and TRBJ1-3; D remains unclear. V gave up 3 bases and J gave up 0 bases, with 8 bases separating them. Germline V CDR1 and CDR2: KGHDR, SFDVKD. The CDR3 contains 15 residues. CDR3 protein: CATSDRRDSGNTIYF. The CDR3 bases are TGTGCCACCAGTGATCGGAGAGACTCTGGAAACACCATATATTTT.

The chain joins TRBV7-9 to TRBJ2-7; D is uncertain. Germline CDR1 is SEHNR and CDR2 is FQNEAQ (reference sequence). This CDR3 region has 11 residues. Trimming left V 8 bases short and J 2 bases short, with 7 bases between. The CDR3 DNA sequence: TGTGCCAGCCAACGGGCCTACGAGCAGTACTTC. Its protein product is CASQRAYEQYF.

The chain employs TRBV19 and TRBJ1-4; D is possibly TRBD1 (5 bases). Germline lookup yields CDR1 LNHDA and CDR2 SQIVND (reference sequence). This CDR3 region has 16 residues. The germline V and J ends were trimmed by 5 bases and 7 bases, with 20 bases remaining between them. The CDR3 DNA sequence: TGTGCCAGTAGTGGAGGGACCACCCCGACGGGTGAAAAACTGTTTTTT. Translation: CASSGGTTPTGEKLFF.

The chain recombines TRBV7-9 with TRBJ2-7; 7 nucleotides agree with TRBD1. Unmatched junction bases numbered 8, after V lost 3 bases and J lost 3 bases. The CDR3 length is 15 residues. The germline CDR1 and CDR2 sequences are SEHNR and FQNEAQ (reference sequence). CDR3 region: CASSLGLTGLYEQYF. CDR3 DNA sequence: TGTGCCAGCAGCTTGGGTTTGACAGGGCTCTACGAGCAGTACTTC.

The V call is TRBV4-2, the J call TRBJ1-6, with 7 bases lining up with TRBD1. The CDR3 spans 17 residues. V lost 4 bases, J lost 6 bases, and 12 bases stayed unmatched. Germline CDR1 and CDR2: LGHNA and YNFKEQ. The CDR3 loop reads CASSLGQEVFRNSPLHF. Here the CDR3 DNA reads TGTGCCAGCAGCCTCGGACAGGAGGTTTTCCGTAATTCACCCCTCCACTTT.

This clone is a singleton in its sample. The chain is built from TRBV5-6 and TRBJ1-1; no firm D call. Germline CDR1 and CDR2: SGHDT and YYEEEE. The CDR3 contains 14 residues. V lost 0 bases and J 4 bases, leaving 10 bases between the germline ends. The CDR3 region has the DNA TGTGCCAGCAGCTTGGCCGGGGAAGGCACTGAAGCTTTCTTT. As protein: CASSLAGEGTEAFF.

V usage is TRBV6-1 and J usage is TRBJ1-2, with D unresolved. Germline-derived CDR1 and CDR2 are MNHNS and SASEGT. The CDR3 sequence is 14 residues long. Trimming took 1 base from V and 6 from J, leaving 12 bases between them. The CDR3 sequence: CASSEVLVTDGYTF. CDR3 nucleotide sequence: TGTGCCAGCAGTGAAGTTCTTGTCACAGATGGCTACACCTTC.

The table lists this clone with a count of one. The chain has TRBV5-1 and TRBJ2-7, with 9 bases that match TRBD1. The germline V gene has CDR1 SGHRS and CDR2 YFSETQ. With 9 bases clipped from V and 2 bases from J, the junction kept 9 bases outside the gene matches. The CDR3 is 14 amino acids. The CDR3 DNA reads TGCGCCAACGATGGGACAGGGATAGCCTACGAGCAGTACTTC. This encodes CANDGTGIAYEQYF.

The rearrangement links TRBV6-5 to TRBJ1-1; 10 nucleotides agree with TRBD1. This CDR3 has 15 residues. Trimming cost V 7 bases and J 6 bases; bases outside gene matches: 11. Per the germline V gene, CDR1 is MNHEY and CDR2 is SVGAGI. The CDR3 DNA reads TGTGCCAGCACCCGACCGACAGGGGGCGTATCTGAAGCTTTCTTT. Translating gives CASTRPTGGVSEAFF.

The chain is built from TRBV12-3 or TRBV12-4 and TRBJ2-5, with no clear D. With 8 bases removed from V and 3 bases from J, the gap between germline ends came to 10 bases. This CDR3 is built from 12 residues. The chain's CDR3 is CASSPSKETQYF. The CDR3 DNA follows: TGTGCCAGCTCCCCGAGTAAAGAGACCCAGTACTTC.

The V call is TRBV4-3, the J call TRBJ1-6; TRBD1 agrees at 7 bases. The V and J ends lost 4 bases and 9 bases, in that order; junction bases with no gene match: 6. Germline V gene sequence: CDR1 LGHNA, CDR2 YSLEER. The CDR3 is made up of 14 amino acids. CDR3 loop: CASSRGQALSPLHF. CDR3 DNA sequence: TGCGCCAGCAGCCGAGGACAGGCTCTTTCACCCCTCCACTTT.

This chain joins TRBV6-6 and TRBJ1-1; D may be TRBD1 (6 bases). The CDR3 totals 14 residues. CDR1 is MNHNY, CDR2 SVGAGI, per germline (reference sequence). V was shortened by 4 bases and J by 2 bases, with 11 bases between the two germline ends. CDR3 bases: TGTGCCAGCAGTTGGACAGAAGGAAACACTGAAGCTTTCTTT. Encoded protein: CASSWTEGNTEAFF.

In DNA, the CDR3 is TGTGCCAGCAGCCACAGGGAAGAATATGGCTACACCTTC. Protein product: CASSHREEYGYTF. The chain uses TRBV7-8 and TRBJ1-2; D possibly corresponds to TRBD1 (6 bases). The CDR3 loop spans 13 amino acids. CDR1 SGHVS and CDR2 FQNEAQ come from the germline V gene. Trimming took 5 bases from V and 5 from J, leaving 12 bases between them.

The chain has TRBV28 and TRBJ2-1; no clear D gene. Germline CDR1 is MDHEN and CDR2 is SYDVKM. V gave up 5 bases and J gave up 7 bases, with 18 bases separating them. CDR3 length equals 15 residues. CDR3 loop: CASSTPHFDGNEQFF. DNA for the CDR3: TGTGCCAGCAGTACCCCGCACTTCGACGGGAATGAGCAGTTCTTC.

This clone was seen just once. The chain uses TRBV6-5 and TRBJ1-1; D perhaps matches TRBD1 (5 bases). Trimming took off 6 bases at V and 4 bases at J, with 12 bases between the two ends. CDR3 length equals 13 residues. Germline CDR1 is MNHEY and CDR2 is SVGAGI. The CDR3 nucleotides read TGTGCCAGCAGCCGCGGGGGGTCCACTGAAGCTTTCTTT. Translating it yields CASSRGGSTEAFF.

The chain joins TRBV7-2 to TRBJ2-7; 7 nucleotides align to TRBD2. The CDR3 sequence is 15 residues long. V gave up 5 bases and J gave up 0 bases; unmatched junction bases: 7. Germline V gives CDR1 SGHTA, CDR2 FQGNSA. As DNA, the CDR3 is TGTGCCAGCAGCCCTACTAGCGAAAACTCCTACGAGCAGTACTTC. Protein product: CASSPTSENSYEQYF.